The TCR beta chain described here comes from a study of graft-versus-host responses after intestinal transplantation. On the study more broadly: The whole recipient group had anti-thymocyte globulin induction followed by tacrolimus and steroids for three to four years.

General study findings and limits: Patients with graft-donor T cell macrochimerism had high graft-versus-host to host-versus-graft clonal ratios in allografts. GvH clones turned up in recipient marrow; some had shown up first in ileum or blood.

The protocol was immunoSEQ multiplex PCR, while the TCRdb copy is restricted to in-frame clones and leaves out a portion. This table holds more than 70,000 clones, roughly 88% found once. About this clone itself: The antigen is unknown.

The V gene's germline CDR1 is LNHDA and CDR2 SQIVND (reference sequence). The V gene lost 6 bases and the J gene lost 5 bases, with 8 bases spanning the gap. The CDR3 is 13 residues long. The receptor's source is a human donor who received an intestinal transplant. The sample here was unstimulated CD4+ T cells sorted from spleen or lymph node cells, taken before intestinal transplant. The J gene is TRBJ1-6, the V gene TRBV19; TRBD1 is a possible D gene (5 bases). CDR3 region: CASRGRNNSPLHF. In nucleotides, the CDR3 is TGTGCCAGTAGGGGGCGGAATAATTCACCCCTCCACTTT.